A single TCR beta chain is shown here with its context. Its antigen is currently unknown. This entry is derived from a study of blood T cells in healthy people across ages. Through a sample-barcoded 5' primer and a J-beta primer mix, a second PCR was run for about 6 to 12 cycles. Researchers report that a template-switch adaptor with 12 random nucleotides tagged each cDNA molecule. Via MiXCR, TCRdb re-called the 5' RACE reads, giving one row per CDR3 protein. The data hold roughly 1,500,000 distinct CDR3 sequences, with roughly a third observed a single time. Regarding the study as a whole: Among T cells, TCR beta diversity per million cells dropped roughly linearly as age rose. A conclusive naive versus antigen-experienced comparison was prevented by the unsorted PBMCs. It was found that TCR beta diversity correlated strongly with the percentage of naive T cells.

Looked up from germline, CDR1 is DFQATT and CDR2 is SNEGSKA (reference sequence). V was pared by 6 bases and J by 3 bases, with 12 bases between. This CDR3 comprises 13 residues. This TCR was sampled from a woman aged 30 to 39 in good health. Material: blood. The chain links TRBV20-1 to TRBJ2-1, with a tentative D call TRBD1 (6 bases). For the CDR3, the DNA is TGCAGTGCCGGGACACAATACTACAATGAGCAGTTCTTC. Translating gives CSAGTQYYNEQFF.